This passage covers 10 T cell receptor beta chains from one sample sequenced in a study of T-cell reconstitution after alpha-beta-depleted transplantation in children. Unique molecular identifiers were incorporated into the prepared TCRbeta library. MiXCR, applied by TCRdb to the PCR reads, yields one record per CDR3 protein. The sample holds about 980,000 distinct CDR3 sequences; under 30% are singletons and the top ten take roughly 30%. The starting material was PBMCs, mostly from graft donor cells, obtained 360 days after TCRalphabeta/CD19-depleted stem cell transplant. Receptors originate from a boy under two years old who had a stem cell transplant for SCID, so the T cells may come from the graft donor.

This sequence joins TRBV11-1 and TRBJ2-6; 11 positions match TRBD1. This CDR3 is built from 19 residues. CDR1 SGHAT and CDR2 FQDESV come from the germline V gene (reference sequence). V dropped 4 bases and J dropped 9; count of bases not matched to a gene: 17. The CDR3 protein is CASSSGMGQGVLWGNVLTF. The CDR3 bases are TGTGCCAGCAGCTCCGGCATGGGACAGGGGGTTCTCTGGGGCAACGTCCTGACTTTC.

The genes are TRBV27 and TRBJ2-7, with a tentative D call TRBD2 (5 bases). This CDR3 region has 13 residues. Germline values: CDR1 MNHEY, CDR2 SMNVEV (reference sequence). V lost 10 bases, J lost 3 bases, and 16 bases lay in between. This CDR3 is CATAGPTFYEQYF. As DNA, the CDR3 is TGTGCCACTGCGGGCCCCACCTTCTACGAGCAGTACTTC.

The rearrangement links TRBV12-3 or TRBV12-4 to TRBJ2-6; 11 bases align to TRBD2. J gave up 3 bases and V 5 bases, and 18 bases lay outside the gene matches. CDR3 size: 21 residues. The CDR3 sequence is CASSPTIAGGPGRFGANVLTF. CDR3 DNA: TGTGCCAGCAGTCCCACCATAGCGGGGGGGCCCGGTAGATTTGGGGCCAACGTCCTGACTTTC.

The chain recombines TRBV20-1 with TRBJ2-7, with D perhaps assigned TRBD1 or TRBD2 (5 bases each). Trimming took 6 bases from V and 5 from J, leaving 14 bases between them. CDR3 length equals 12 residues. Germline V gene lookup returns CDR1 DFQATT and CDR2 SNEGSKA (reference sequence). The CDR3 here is CSARPGPHEQYF. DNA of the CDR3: TGCAGTGCCCGCCCGGGGCCCCACGAGCAGTACTTC.

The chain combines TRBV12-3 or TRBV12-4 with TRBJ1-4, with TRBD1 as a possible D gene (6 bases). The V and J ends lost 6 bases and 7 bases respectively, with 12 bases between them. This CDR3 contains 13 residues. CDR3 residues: CASRLTGFEKLFF. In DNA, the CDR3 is TGTGCCAGCAGGCTAACAGGGTTTGAAAAACTGTTTTTT.

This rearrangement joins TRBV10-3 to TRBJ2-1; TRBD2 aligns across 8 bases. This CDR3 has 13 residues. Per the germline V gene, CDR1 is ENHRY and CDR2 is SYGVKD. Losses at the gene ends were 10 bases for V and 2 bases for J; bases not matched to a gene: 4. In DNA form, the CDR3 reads TGTGCCACCGCCGGGGGGGCCTACAATGAGCAGTTCTTC. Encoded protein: CATAGGAYNEQFF.

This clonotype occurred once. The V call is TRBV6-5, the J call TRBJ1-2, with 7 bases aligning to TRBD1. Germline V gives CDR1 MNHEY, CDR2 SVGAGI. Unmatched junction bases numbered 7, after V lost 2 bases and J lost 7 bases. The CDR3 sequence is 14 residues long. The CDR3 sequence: CASSYRQGGGGYTF. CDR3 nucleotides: TGTGCCAGCAGTTACCGACAGGGCGGGGGTGGCTACACCTTC.

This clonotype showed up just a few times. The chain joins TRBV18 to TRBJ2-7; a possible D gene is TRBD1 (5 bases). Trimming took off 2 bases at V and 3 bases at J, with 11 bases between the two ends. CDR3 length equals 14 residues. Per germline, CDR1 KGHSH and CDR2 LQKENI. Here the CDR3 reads CASSPVPGNYEQYF. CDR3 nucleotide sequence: TGTGCCAGCTCACCAGTCCCAGGGAACTACGAGCAGTACTTC.

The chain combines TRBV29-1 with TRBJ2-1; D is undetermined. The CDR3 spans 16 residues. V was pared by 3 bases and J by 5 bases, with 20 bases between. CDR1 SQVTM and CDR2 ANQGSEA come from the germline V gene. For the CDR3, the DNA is TGCAGCGTTGAGGTGGCTACCCCCATAATCGACAATGAGCAGTTCTTC. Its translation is CSVEVATPIIDNEQFF.

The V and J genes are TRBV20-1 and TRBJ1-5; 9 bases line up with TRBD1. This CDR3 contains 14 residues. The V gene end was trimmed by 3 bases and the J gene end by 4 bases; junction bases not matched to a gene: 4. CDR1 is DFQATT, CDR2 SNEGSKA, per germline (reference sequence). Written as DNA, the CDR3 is TGCAGTGCTAGGGAGACAGGGGGGAATCAGCCCCAGCATTTT. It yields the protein CSARETGGNQPQHF.